The 27 T cell receptor beta chains given below trace back to one sample, sequenced in a study of T cells in tuberculosis. Only in-frame clones appear in the TCRdb table, and some are missing; sequencing was by immunoSEQ multiplex PCR. The sample has some 40,000 clones; around 95% are singletons. Sequencing used PBMCs. The source is a donor between 10 and 35 years old with latent tuberculosis or without tuberculosis infection.

This chain links TRBV27 with TRBJ1-1, with D unresolved. Trimming cost V 5 bases and J 1 base, with 11 bases left between them. Germline V gene sequence: CDR1 MNHEY, CDR2 SMNVEV (reference sequence). The CDR3 extends over 14 amino acids. Written as DNA, the CDR3 is TGTGCCAGCAGTCCAAGCCAAAAGAACACTGAAGCTTTCTTT. Translating gives CASSPSQKNTEAFF.

The chain employs TRBV6-5 and TRBJ2-2; 8 bases match TRBD2. V was clipped by 4 bases and J by 1 base; unmatched bases: 2. The germline V gene encodes CDR1 MNHEY and CDR2 SVGAGI. This CDR3 is built from 15 residues. Here the CDR3 DNA reads TGTGCCAGCAGTTCGGGGGGGAAGAACACCGGGGAGCTGTTTTTT. This sequence encodes CASSSGGKNTGELFF.

The chain recombines TRBV28 with TRBJ2-1; D might be TRBD1 (6 bases). The CDR3 is made up of 14 amino acids. The V gene lost 7 bases and the J gene lost 3 bases, with 13 bases spanning the gap. CDR1 and CDR2 (germline): MDHEN, SYDVKM. CDR3 coding DNA: TGTGCCAGCACCCGGGACACCCACTACAATGAGCAGTTCTTC. This translates into CASTRDTHYNEQFF.

The V and J genes are TRBV7-2 and TRBJ1-2; maybe TRBD1 (5 bases). The germline V gene has CDR1 SGHTA and CDR2 FQGNSA. V dropped 3 bases and J dropped 6 bases, with 5 bases sitting between them. The CDR3 extends over 11 amino acids. This CDR3 is CASSLDNGYTF. DNA for the CDR3: TGTGCCAGCAGCTTGGACAATGGCTACACCTTC.

This chain links TRBV28 with TRBJ1-5; TRBD1 agrees at 7 bases. The CDR3 consists of 13 residues. With V trimmed by 6 bases and J by 3 bases, 2 bases remained unmatched. Per the germline V gene, CDR1 is MDHEN and CDR2 is SYDVKM. The CDR3, as DNA: TGTGCCAGCAGGGGACAGTTCAATCAGCCCCAGCATTTT. It specifies CASRGQFNQPQHF. The full variable domain, in which reference TRBV28 and TRBJ1-5 provide the parts outside the CDR3, is DVKVTQSSRYLVKRTGEKVFLECVQDMDHENMFWYRQDPGLGLRLIYFSYDVKMKEKGDIPEGYSVSREKKERFSLILESASTNQTSMYLCASRGQFNQPQHFGDGTRLSIL.

The chain recombines TRBV28 with TRBJ1-6; 9 bases are shared with TRBD1. Germline V lookup: CDR1 MDHEN, CDR2 SYDVKM. V dropped 5 bases and J dropped 9; count of bases not matched to a gene: 8. The CDR3 consists of 15 residues. CDR3 sequence: CASSHPGQGFSPLHF. The CDR3 nucleotides read TGTGCCAGCAGTCATCCGGGACAGGGTTTTTCACCCCTCCACTTT.

The V gene is TRBV9, the J gene TRBJ2-5; 8 bases are a match to TRBD2. Germline CDR1 SGDLS, CDR2 YYNGEE. V lost 0 bases, J lost 10 bases, and 8 bases stayed unmatched. CDR3 length equals 14 residues. CDR3 sequence: CASSVEARGANQYF. CDR3 bases: TGTGCCAGCAGCGTAGAAGCGCGGGGGGCGAACCAGTACTTC.

This clone was recorded only once. This chain uses TRBV30 with TRBJ1-1; D unclear. There are 10 residues in the CDR3. Germline values: CDR1 GTSNPN, CDR2 SVGIG (reference sequence). V was cut by 0 bases and J by 11 bases, with 7 bases left in between. CDR3 amino acids: CAWSVQQAFF. In DNA form, the CDR3 reads TGTGCCTGGAGTGTACAACAGGCTTTCTTT.

The CDR3 loop is CASTYGENTEAFF. CDR3 DNA: TGTGCCAGCACCTATGGAGAGAACACTGAAGCTTTCTTT. The J gene is TRBJ1-1, the V gene TRBV6-6; D unresolved. The CDR3 covers 13 residues. Per the germline V gene, CDR1 is MNHNY and CDR2 is SVGAGI (reference sequence). The ends were cut back, 7 bases at V and 1 base at J, with 10 bases in the middle.

The V call is TRBV25-1, the J call TRBJ2-6; D unresolved. Trimming cost V 4 bases and J 0 bases, with 7 bases left between them. Germline V gives CDR1 MGHDK, CDR2 SYGVNS. CDR3 size: 15 residues. The CDR3, as DNA: TGTGCCAGCAGTGGGCACCACTCTGGGGCCAACGTCCTGACTTTC. Translated: CASSGHHSGANVLTF.

The V call is TRBV6-5, the J call TRBJ1-1; weak D call: TRBD1 (5 bases). This CDR3 spans 15 amino acids. Trimming stripped 0 bases from V and 0 bases from J, with 8 bases between. Germline CDR1 reads MNHEY; CDR2 reads SVGAGI. CDR3 nucleotides: TGTGCCAGCAGTTACTCGGGGGAGGTGAACACTGAAGCTTTCTTT. Its protein is CASSYSGEVNTEAFF.

The chain combines TRBV9 with TRBJ2-1; 11 nucleotides match TRBD1. This CDR3 is built from 14 residues. V trimming: 0 bases; J trimming: 8 bases; junction bases outside the gene matches: 1. Germline values: CDR1 SGDLS, CDR2 YYNGEE. DNA of the CDR3: TGTGCCAGCAGCGTAGGGACAGGGGGCCATGAGCAGTTCTTC. Its protein is CASSVGTGGHEQFF.

The chain recombines TRBV20-1 with TRBJ2-7, with 12 bases lining up with TRBD1. V shed 5 bases, J shed 9 bases, and the junction held 2 bases outside the gene matches. The CDR3 is 11 residues long. Germline assignment: CDR1 DFQATT and CDR2 SNEGSKA (reference sequence). The CDR3 DNA follows: TGCAGTGCTGGGACAGGGGGCAGGCAGTACTTC. This translates into CSAGTGGRQYF.

This rearrangement joins TRBV6-5 to TRBJ2-1, with D possibly TRBD2 on 6 matching bases. CDR3 size: 13 residues. Germline lookup yields CDR1 MNHEY and CDR2 SVGAGI. The ends were cut back, 4 bases at V and 5 bases at J, with 9 bases in the middle. CDR3 bases: TGTGCCAGCAGTTCGGGACTTGACAATGAGCAGTTCTTC. The encoded protein is CASSSGLDNEQFF.

V usage is TRBV2 and J usage is TRBJ1-1, with 7 nucleotides matching TRBD1. The CDR3 sequence is 14 residues long. Germline-derived CDR1 and CDR2 are SNHLY and FYNNEI. Trimming removed 6 bases from V and 4 bases from J; junction bases left unmatched: 8. The CDR3 region is CASRPTGDGTEAFF. The DNA for the CDR3 is TGTGCCAGCAGACCCACAGGGGACGGCACTGAAGCTTTCTTT.

V usage is TRBV5-1 and J usage is TRBJ2-3; 13 nucleotides line up with TRBD2. The trim removed 3 bases at V and 2 bases at J, leaving 9 bases unmatched. Germline values: CDR1 SGHRS, CDR2 YFSETQ. The CDR3 is made up of 18 amino acids. The CDR3 protein is CASSSQWTSGGSTDTQYF. The DNA of the CDR3 is TGCGCCAGCAGCTCCCAATGGACTAGCGGGGGCTCCACAGATACGCAGTATTTT.

The genes are TRBV19 and TRBJ1-3, with D uncertain. V was shortened by 4 bases and J by 0 bases, with 10 bases between the two germline ends. The CDR3 runs 15 residues. Germline loops: CDR1 LNHDA, CDR2 SQIVND (reference sequence). Written as DNA, the CDR3 is TGTGCCAGTAGTAGGTGGGAGGACTCTGGAAACACCATATATTTT. This encodes CASSRWEDSGNTIYF. The full variable domain, completed using reference TRBV19 and TRBJ1-3, is DGGITQSPKYLFRKEGQNVTLSCEQNLNHDAMYWYRQDPGQGLRLIYYSQIVNDFQKGDIAEGYSVSREKKESFPLTVTSAQKNPTAFYLCASSRWEDSGNTIYFGEGSWLTVV.

The chain joins TRBV30 to TRBJ2-1, with 9 nucleotides matching TRBD2. Germline trimming cut 5 bases from V and 2 bases from J; bases unmatched to any gene: 4. The CDR3 length is 14 residues. CDR1 and CDR2 (germline): GTSNPN, SVGIG (reference sequence). CDR3 in DNA: TGTGCCTGGCAACTAGCGGGTCCCTACAATGAGCAGTTCTTC. This encodes CAWQLAGPYNEQFF.

The rearrangement joins TRBV18 to TRBJ1-1, with 8 bases matching TRBD1. V lost 1 base to trimming and J lost 0 bases; unmatched junction nucleotides: 16. This CDR3 is 20 amino acids long. Looked up from germline, CDR1 is KGHSH and CDR2 is LQKENI. The CDR3 DNA sequence: TGTGCCAGCTCACCACTATATCGGACAGGGTGGGCATCCATGAACACTGAAGCTTTCTTT. Protein product: CASSPLYRTGWASMNTEAFF.

This chain links TRBV5-1 with TRBJ1-2; D not resolved. V dropped 0 bases and J dropped 8 bases, with 11 bases sitting between them. The germline V gene encodes CDR1 SGHRS and CDR2 YFSETQ. The CDR3 runs 13 residues. CDR3 amino acids: CASSLVGDRGYTF. The CDR3 nucleotides are TGCGCCAGCAGCTTGGTTGGTGATCGGGGCTACACCTTC.

The rearrangement links TRBV19 to TRBJ1-2, with a tentative D call TRBD1 (5 bases). Germline CDR1 LNHDA, CDR2 SQIVND (reference sequence). This CDR3 comprises 17 residues. V dropped 0 bases and J dropped 4 bases, with 18 bases sitting between them. CDR3 region: CASSIDLTGTPLYGYTF. The DNA for the CDR3 is TGTGCCAGTAGTATAGACCTAACCGGGACTCCCCTCTATGGCTACACCTTC.

The V and J genes are TRBV11-3 and TRBJ2-3; D is perhaps TRBD2 (6 bases). V was trimmed by 5 bases and J by 2 bases, leaving 11 bases between them. Germline CDR1 reads SGHNT; CDR2 reads YENEEA. The CDR3 is 14 residues long. CDR3 coding DNA: TGTGCCAGCAGCCACCCGGGGGACACAGATACGCAGTATTTT. Translation gives CASSHPGDTDTQYF.

The chain employs TRBV29-1 and TRBJ2-3, with 9 bases that match TRBD2. The CDR3 runs 14 residues. J was trimmed by 3 bases and V by 4 bases; bases with no gene match: 5. CDR1 and CDR2 from the germline V gene are SQVTM and ANQGSEA. The CDR3 bases are TGCAGCGTTGTGGGTCTAGCGGGAACAGATACGCAGTATTTT. This encodes CSVVGLAGTDTQYF.

The chain uses TRBV7-2 and TRBJ1-1; D uncertain. This CDR3 contains 14 residues. The V gene lost 9 bases and the J gene lost 0 bases, with 14 bases spanning the gap. Germline CDR1 SGHTA, CDR2 FQGNSA. The CDR3 sequence: CASTSQLMNTEAFF. As DNA, the CDR3 is TGTGCCAGTACGTCACAGCTCATGAACACTGAAGCTTTCTTT.

In its sample, this clone was seen once. V and J are TRBV9 and TRBJ1-1; TRBD1 might be the D (5 bases). This CDR3 comprises 16 residues. In germline, CDR1 is SGDLS, CDR2 YYNGEE. Trimming shortened V by 0 bases and J by 0 bases, and 12 bases separated the two germline ends. The DNA of the CDR3 is TGTGCCAGCAGCGTAGTTGGGGCTGTGATGAACACTGAAGCTTTCTTT. Protein product: CASSVVGAVMNTEAFF. Supplemented by reference TRBV9 and TRBJ1-1, the full variable domain reads DSGVTQTPKHLITATGQRVTLRCSPRSGDLSVYWYQQSLDQGLQFLIQYYNGEERAKGNILERFSAQQFPDLHSELNLSSLELGDSALYFCASSVVGAVMNTEAFFGQGTRLTVV.

This chain joins TRBV25-1 and TRBJ1-3; D gene ambiguous. The CDR3 contains 16 residues. Per germline, CDR1 MGHDK and CDR2 SYGVNS. Trimming pared 6 bases from V and 0 bases from J, leaving 15 bases between. CDR3: CASSEEAYYSGNTIYF. CDR3 nucleotides: TGTGCCAGCAGCGAAGAAGCTTATTACTCTGGAAACACCATATATTTT.

This chain uses TRBV7-6 with TRBJ1-2; TRBD1 matches 12 bases. J was trimmed by 7 bases and V by 4 bases; bases with no gene match: 13. The CDR3 is made up of 17 amino acids. Germline lookup yields CDR1 SGHVS and CDR2 FNYEAQ. Here the CDR3 reads CASSSRDRGRWGVGYTF. As DNA, the CDR3 is TGTGCCAGCAGCTCTCGGGACAGGGGGCGTTGGGGTGTTGGCTACACCTTC.